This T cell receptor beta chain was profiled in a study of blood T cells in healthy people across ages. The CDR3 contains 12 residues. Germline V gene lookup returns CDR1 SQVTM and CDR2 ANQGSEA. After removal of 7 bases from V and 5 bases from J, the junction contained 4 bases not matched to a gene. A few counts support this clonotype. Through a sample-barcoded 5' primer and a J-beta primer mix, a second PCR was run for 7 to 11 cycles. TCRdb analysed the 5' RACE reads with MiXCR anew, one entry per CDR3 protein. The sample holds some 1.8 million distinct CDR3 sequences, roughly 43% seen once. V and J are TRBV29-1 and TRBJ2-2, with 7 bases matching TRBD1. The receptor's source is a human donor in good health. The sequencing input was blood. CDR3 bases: TGCAGCGCTAAACAGGGGACCGGGGAGCTGTTTTTT. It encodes CSAKQGTGELFF.